This passage covers 15 T cell receptor beta chains from one sample sequenced in a study of identical twins. MiXCR, applied by TCRdb to the 5' RACE reads, yields one record per CDR3 protein. The sample comprises 1,800,000 or so distinct CDR3 sequences, 25% to 35% of which are singletons, and less than 0.35% rests with the top ten. Sequencing was carried out using cord blood. These receptors all come from a newborn girl in good health.

The J gene is TRBJ2-3, the V gene TRBV15; D is perhaps TRBD1 or TRBD2 (5 bases each). The CDR3 consists of 12 residues. Germline V gene data show CDR1 as LNHNV and CDR2 as YYDKDF (reference sequence). Trimming took 0 bases from V and 13 from J, leaving 11 bases between them. The CDR3 DNA reads TGTGCCACCAGCAGAGATCTGGGGGAGAAGTATTTT. This codes for CATSRDLGEKYF.

The rearrangement uses TRBV10-3 and TRBJ1-1, with no clear D. Trimming pared 3 bases from V and 8 bases from J, leaving 13 bases between. Per the germline V gene, CDR1 is ENHRY and CDR2 is SYGVKD. There are 13 residues in the CDR3. The CDR3 is CAISDFQAREAFF. CDR3 bases: TGTGCCATCAGTGATTTTCAGGCCCGGGAAGCTTTCTTT.

This clonotype was detected many times. V usage is TRBV10-3 and J usage is TRBJ1-1; D uncertain. Trimming left V 3 bases short and J 0 bases short, with 5 bases between. Germline-derived CDR1 and CDR2 are ENHRY and SYGVKD. This CDR3 is 13 amino acids long. CDR3 DNA: TGTGCCATCAGTGACGGATTGAACACTGAAGCTTTCTTT. Protein sequence: CAISDGLNTEAFF.

The chain uses TRBV7-6 and TRBJ2-5; the match to TRBD1 covers 9 bases. Unmatched junction bases numbered 9, after V lost 5 bases and J lost 11 bases. This CDR3 is built from 13 residues. Germline V CDR1 and CDR2: SGHVS, FNYEAQ. The CDR3 coding sequence is TGTGCCAGCAGCCGACAGGGGGGGTACGTGCAGTACTTC. It yields the protein CASSRQGGYVQYF. The full variable domain, with the rest looked up from reference TRBV7-6 and TRBJ2-5, is GAGVSQSPRYKVTKRGQDVALRCDPISGHVSLYWYRQALGQGPEFLTYFNYEAQQDKSGLPNDRFSAERPEGSISTLTIQRTEQRDSAMYRCASSRQGGYVQYFGPGTRLLVL.

The chain joins TRBV3-1 to TRBJ2-1; the match to TRBD2 covers 7 bases. The CDR3 has 17 amino acids. Germline V gene lookup returns CDR1 LGHDT and CDR2 YNNKEL (reference sequence). Losses at the gene ends were 5 bases for V and 4 bases for J; bases not matched to a gene: 14. The CDR3 coding sequence is TGTGCCAGCAGCTATTCGAGGCTAGCGGAGTCTTACAATGAGCAGTTCTTC. Translation: CASSYSRLAESYNEQFF.

This clonotype occurred a few times. J is TRBJ2-1 and V is TRBV6-1; D remains unclear. The CDR3 loop spans 16 amino acids. V lost 5 bases and J lost 0, with 14 bases in between. Germline lookup yields CDR1 MNHNS and CDR2 SASEGT. The DNA of the CDR3 is TGTGCCAGCAGTACCTCCCTCCGAAGCTCCTACAATGAGCAGTTCTTC. Protein: CASSTSLRSSYNEQFF.

The genes are TRBV18 and TRBJ2-1; no reliable D call. Per the germline V gene, CDR1 is KGHSH and CDR2 is LQKENI. V lost 0 bases to trimming and J lost 6 bases, with 6 bases between them. CDR3 length equals 13 residues. The CDR3 DNA reads as TGTGCCAGCTCACCACCTCTCACCAATGAGCAGTTCTTC. Residues: CASSPPLTNEQFF.

There are a few counts of this clonotype. The chain is built from TRBV5-1 and TRBJ2-7; 7 bases map to TRBD1. The J call is doubtful: the DNA matches TRBJ2-5 better. Germline V gene data show CDR1 as SGHRS and CDR2 as YFSETQ. This CDR3 contains 14 residues. The DNA of the CDR3 is TGCGCCAGCAGCTCCGGGACAGTGGAGTCGACCCAGTACTTC. Translation: CASSSGTVESTQYF.

This clonotype has at least ten counts. The chain employs TRBV4-2 and TRBJ2-3, with a weak D call TRBD2 (6 bases). Germline assignment: CDR1 LGHNA and CDR2 YNFKEQ. Trimming left V 4 bases short and J 0 bases short, with 17 bases between. The CDR3 has 17 amino acids. The CDR3 DNA reads as TGTGCCAGCAGCCTTTATAGCGGCCCCCCTAGCACAGATACGCAGTATTTT. This codes for CASSLYSGPPSTDTQYF.

J is TRBJ2-2 and V is TRBV10-3; TRBD1 might be the D (5 bases). The V gene lost 10 bases and the J gene lost 5 bases, with 8 bases spanning the gap. Germline lookup yields CDR1 ENHRY and CDR2 SYGVKD. The CDR3 covers 11 residues. The CDR3 sequence is CATAGTGELFF. The DNA of the CDR3 is TGTGCCACCGCAGGGACCGGGGAGCTGTTTTTT.

This clonotype was picked up a small number of times. This chain connects TRBV20-1 to TRBJ2-1; possibly TRBD1 for D (6 bases). CDR1 is DFQATT and CDR2 is SNEGSKA in the germline V gene (reference sequence). Trimming stripped 3 bases from V and 3 bases from J, with 9 bases between. This CDR3 is 13 amino acids long. Written as DNA, the CDR3 is TGCAGTGCTAGGCCGGACAGCTACAATGAGCAGTTCTTC. It translates to CSARPDSYNEQFF.

This clonotype was seen a few times. The chain is built from TRBV4-2 and TRBJ2-7; the D gene could be TRBD1 or TRBD2 (5 bases each). CDR1 and CDR2 (germline): LGHNA, YNFKEQ. The CDR3 loop spans 15 amino acids. Trimming pared 4 bases from V and 1 base from J, leaving 14 bases between. The CDR3, as DNA: TGTGCCAGCAGCCCCCGGGACCCACCATCCTACGAGCAGTACTTC. This translates into CASSPRDPPSYEQYF.

The rearrangement joins TRBV7-9 to TRBJ1-6; D ambiguous. Germline assignment: CDR1 SEHNR and CDR2 FQNEAQ (reference sequence). The CDR3 consists of 12 residues. The V end was cut by 1 base, the J end by 9 bases, with 4 bases between. CDR3 bases: TGTGCCAGCAGCTTAGAACTTTCACCCCTCCACTTT. Its translation is CASSLELSPLHF. Filled out from reference TRBV7-9 and TRBJ1-6, the complete variable domain reads DTGVSQNPRHKITKRGQNVTFRCDPISEHNRLYWYRQTLGQGPEFLTYFQNEAQLEKSRLLSDRFSAERPKGSFSTLEIQRTEQGDSAMYLCASSLELSPLHFGNGTRLTVT.

The chain couples TRBV20-1 to TRBJ2-7; D uncertain. This CDR3 spans 13 amino acids. The V end lost 8 bases, the J end lost 0 bases, and 14 bases lay between the germline ends. Per the germline V gene, CDR1 is DFQATT and CDR2 is SNEGSKA (reference sequence). CDR3 nucleotide sequence: TGCAGTACTACCGGTTCTCCCTCCTACGAGCAGTACTTC. Translated: CSTTGSPSYEQYF.

This clonotype appeared a few times. The chain uses TRBV7-9 and TRBJ2-4; D may correspond to TRBD1 or TRBD2 (5 bases each). The J call may be faulty, since TRBJ2-7 better matches the DNA end. The CDR3 contains 17 residues. Per the germline V gene, CDR1 is SEHNR and CDR2 is FQNEAQ (reference sequence). The CDR3 sequence is CASSLGTWRVGPSEQYF. DNA of the CDR3: TGTGCCAGCAGCCTAGGGACGTGGAGAGTGGGTCCATCCGAGCAGTACTTC.